Shown below are 30 T cell receptor beta chains from a single sample sequenced in a study of T cell responses to AZD1222 COVID-19 vaccine. Profiling relied on immunoSEQ multiplex PCR, and the TCRdb table lists in-frame clones only, not all of them. Among roughly 65,000 clones listed, about 80% were seen once. The sample here was peripheral blood, taken on day 0 of AZD1222 vaccination. All receptors derive from an adult in good health.

The table lists this clone with a few counts. The CDR3 is CASRVQGAYGYTF. The CDR3 DNA reads as TGTGCCAGCAGAGTCCAGGGGGCTTATGGCTACACCTTC. V usage is TRBV12-3 or TRBV12-4 and J usage is TRBJ1-2; TRBD1 matches 8 bases. CDR3 length: 13 residues. V shed 6 bases, J shed 5 bases, and the junction held 5 bases outside the gene matches.

The V and J genes are TRBV6-1 and TRBJ2-2, with D unresolved. Germline CDR1 reads MNHNS; CDR2 reads SASEGT. The CDR3 has 12 amino acids. V was pared by 3 bases and J by 4 bases, with 3 bases between. In nucleotides, the CDR3 is TGTGCCAGCAGTGATGGCACCGGGGAGCTGTTTTTT. It yields the protein CASSDGTGELFF.

J is TRBJ1-1 and V is TRBV9; the D gene is possibly TRBD1 (5 bases). Per the germline V gene, CDR1 is SGDLS and CDR2 is YYNGEE. V dropped 1 base and J dropped 2 bases, with 15 bases sitting between them. The CDR3 length is 16 residues. CDR3 DNA sequence: TGTGCCAGCAGCGTACTTTCCTGGGGGTCCAACACTGAAGCTTTCTTT. Translation gives CASSVLSWGSNTEAFF.

This rearrangement joins TRBV7-3 to TRBJ1-2, with D tentatively TRBD1 (6 bases). Germline V lookup: CDR1 SGHTA, CDR2 FQGTGA. The V gene lost 2 bases and the J gene lost 3 bases, with 13 bases spanning the gap. CDR3 length equals 15 residues. CDR3 residues: CASSLQGTGHYGYTF. The CDR3 nucleotides are TGTGCCAGCAGCTTACAGGGGACCGGACACTATGGCTACACCTTC.

A few counts support this clone. V usage is TRBV7-2 and J usage is TRBJ1-2; D call uncertain. From germline, CDR1 is SGHTA and CDR2 FQGNSA. The V and J ends lost 5 bases and 6 bases respectively, with 13 bases between them. CDR3 length: 13 amino acids. The CDR3 region has the DNA TGTGCCAGCAGCCCTTCTAGGGAACATGGCTACACCTTC. It is translated as CASSPSREHGYTF.

This chain uses TRBV10-2 with TRBJ2-5, with D possibly TRBD1 on 5 matching bases. The CDR3 runs 13 residues. CDR1 is WSHSY, CDR2 SAAADI, per germline. V was shortened by 3 bases and J by 1 base, with 6 bases between the two germline ends. The CDR3 sequence is CASSDRAQETQYF. As DNA, the CDR3 is TGCGCCAGCAGTGACAGGGCCCAAGAGACCCAGTACTTC.

This chain joins TRBV5-1 and TRBJ2-7, with 10 bases aligning to TRBD2. V dropped 1 base and J dropped 7; count of bases not matched to a gene: 11. CDR1 SGHRS and CDR2 YFSETQ come from the germline V gene. There are 16 residues in the CDR3. In nucleotides, the CDR3 is TGCGCCAGCAGCTTGTCTAGCGGGGGACAAAAAGGGGAGCAGTACTTC. Translated: CASSLSSGGQKGEQYF.

V usage is TRBV7-9 and J usage is TRBJ1-2; 8 positions agree with TRBD1. Germline CDR1 reads SEHNR; CDR2 reads FQNEAQ (reference sequence). V lost 5 bases and J lost 4; bases outside the gene matches: 9. The CDR3 loop spans 15 amino acids. CDR3 loop: CASSLGQALPYGYTF. The CDR3 DNA is TGTGCCAGCAGCCTGGGACAGGCCCTACCCTATGGCTACACCTTC.

This chain joins TRBV12-2 and TRBJ1-1; TRBD1 is the table's D call, not checked against the DNA. TRBV12-2 is noted as a pseudogene. The CDR3 runs to 16 residues. The CDR3 protein is CASRNGQGQENTEAFF. As DNA, the CDR3 is TGTGCAAGTCGCAACGGACAGGGTCAAGAGAACACTGAAGCTTTCTTT.

The chain joins TRBV6-5 to TRBJ2-5, with D perhaps TRBD1 or TRBD2 (5 bases each). CDR3 length: 13 residues. Looked up from germline, CDR1 is MNHEY and CDR2 is SVGAGI. V was clipped by 6 bases and J by 2 bases, with 10 bases between them. CDR3 nucleotides: TGTGCCAGCAGCCCGGGACGACAAGAGACCCAGTACTTC. This sequence encodes CASSPGRQETQYF.

The V gene is TRBV5-4, the J gene TRBJ1-4; TRBD1 might be the D (5 bases). The germline V gene encodes CDR1 SGHNT and CDR2 YYREEE (reference sequence). The CDR3 extends over 14 amino acids. V lost 4 bases and J 6 bases, leaving 13 bases between the germline ends. The CDR3 loop reads CASSPEWGDEKLFF. The CDR3 DNA follows: TGTGCCAGCAGCCCCGAGTGGGGGGATGAAAAACTGTTTTTT. The variable domain in full, with the rest retrieved from reference TRBV5-4 and TRBJ1-4, is ETGVTQSPTHLIKTRGQQVTLRCSSQSGHNTVSWYQQALGQGPQFIFQYYREEENGRGNFPPRFSGLQFPNYSSELNVNALELDDSALYLCASSPEWGDEKLFFGSGTQLSVL.

This chain links TRBV4-1 with TRBJ1-1; D gene unclear. The germline gives CDR1 MGHRA, CDR2 YSYEKL. V was pared by 1 base and J by 5 bases, with 23 bases between. The CDR3 extends over 18 amino acids. The CDR3 DNA is TGCGCCAGCAGCCAAGTTGATTTAGGGTTCGCCCGGGGAACTGAAGCTTTCTTT. Encoded protein: CASSQVDLGFARGTEAFF.

V is TRBV7-9 and J is TRBJ1-6; D not certain. This CDR3 comprises 15 residues. Per the germline V gene, CDR1 is SEHNR and CDR2 is FQNEAQ (reference sequence). With 3 bases removed from V and 0 bases from J, the gap between germline ends came to 6 bases. The CDR3 protein is CASSFQSSYNSPLHF. The CDR3 DNA follows: TGTGCCAGCAGCTTCCAGAGCTCCTATAATTCACCCCTCCACTTT.

The chain recombines TRBV4-1 with TRBJ1-6, with D perhaps matching TRBD1 (5 bases). CDR1 MGHRA and CDR2 YSYEKL come from the germline V gene. V gave up 5 bases and J gave up 8 bases, with 19 bases separating them. The CDR3 consists of 16 residues. The DNA for the CDR3 is TGCGCCAGCAGCGCAACATATGGGGGTTTATATTCACCCCTCCACTTT. Translated: CASSATYGGLYSPLHF.

V is TRBV7-3 and J is TRBJ2-1; TRBD2 aligns across 7 bases. Germline values: CDR1 SGHTA, CDR2 FQGTGA. The CDR3 runs to 14 residues. The V and J ends lost 2 bases and 5 bases, in that order; junction bases with no gene match: 3. The CDR3 DNA reads as TGTGCCAGCAGCTTAGCGGGGGTTAACAATGAGCAGTTCTTC. Translation: CASSLAGVNNEQFF.

The CDR3 region is CASSDKVDGTGELFF. CDR3 bases: TGTGCCAGCAGTGACAAGGTGGATGGGACCGGGGAGCTGTTTTTT. The chain links TRBV6-1 to TRBJ2-2, with D unresolved. Germline loops: CDR1 MNHNS, CDR2 SASEGT. This CDR3 is 15 amino acids long. V was trimmed by 3 bases and J by 5 bases, leaving 13 bases between them.

The genes are TRBV27 and TRBJ2-5, with D hard to call. This CDR3 spans 13 amino acids. Germline values: CDR1 MNHEY, CDR2 SMNVEV (reference sequence). The V and J ends lost 0 bases and 0 bases respectively, with 2 bases between them. The CDR3 protein is CASSLSHQETQYF. The DNA of the CDR3 is TGTGCCAGCAGTTTATCCCACCAAGAGACCCAGTACTTC.

The chain couples TRBV7-3 to TRBJ2-3; tentatively, D is TRBD2 (5 bases). CDR1 and CDR2 from the germline V gene are SGHTA and FQGTGA. CDR3 length: 17 residues. With 5 bases removed from V and 2 bases from J, the gap between germline ends came to 20 bases. CDR3: CASSAIPLASDTDTQYF. Here the CDR3 DNA reads TGTGCCAGCAGCGCTATCCCCCTAGCATCCGACACAGATACGCAGTATTTT.

V and J are TRBV11-2 and TRBJ2-7, with a weak D call TRBD2 (6 bases). V was pared by 2 bases and J by 3 bases, with 11 bases between. The CDR3 has 14 residues. Germline CDR1 reads SGHAT; CDR2 reads FQNNGV. Here the CDR3 reads CASSLISGDYEQYF. CDR3 DNA: TGTGCCAGCAGCTTAATTAGCGGTGACTACGAGCAGTACTTC.

The chain combines TRBV7-9 with TRBJ1-5; 10 bases match TRBD1. CDR1 and CDR2 from the germline V gene are SEHNR and FQNEAQ (reference sequence). The ends lost 5 bases at V and 5 bases at J; junction bases unmatched: 3. The CDR3 length is 14 residues. CDR3: CASSPGTGDQPQHF. CDR3 nucleotides: TGTGCCAGCAGCCCGGGGACAGGGGATCAGCCCCAGCATTTT.

This chain uses TRBV3-1 (or the pseudogene TRBV3-2) with TRBJ2-1; D is ambiguous. Trimming removed 4 bases from V and 2 bases from J, with 18 bases in between. This CDR3 is built from 17 residues. CDR1 is LGHDT, CDR2 YNNKEL, per germline (reference sequence). The CDR3 loop is CASSPSSPADAYNEQFF. The CDR3 DNA follows: TGTGCCAGCAGCCCTTCTAGTCCGGCCGACGCCTACAATGAGCAGTTCTTC.

The chain links TRBV24-1 to TRBJ1-1, with TRBD1 as a possible D gene (5 bases). The CDR3 contains 13 residues. V shed 9 bases and J shed 5 bases, with 15 bases lying between them. Germline V CDR1 and CDR2: KGHDR, SFDVKD. CDR3: CATPTRGGTEAFF. The DNA for the CDR3 is TGTGCCACCCCTACCCGTGGGGGAACTGAAGCTTTCTTT.

This chain connects TRBV19 to TRBJ1-1; D may be TRBD1 (5 bases). This CDR3 has 13 residues. The ends were cut back, 0 bases at V and 6 bases at J, with 8 bases in the middle. In germline, CDR1 is LNHDA, CDR2 SQIVND (reference sequence). The chain's CDR3 is CASSIDRDAEAFF. CDR3 DNA sequence: TGTGCCAGTAGTATAGATCGGGACGCTGAAGCTTTCTTT.

CDR3 bases: TGTGCCAGCAGCCCGGGACTAGCCCCAGATACGCAGTATTTT. Residues: CASSPGLAPDTQYF. The rearrangement uses TRBV9 and TRBJ2-3; 9 nucleotides line up with TRBD2. Looked up from germline, CDR1 is SGDLS and CDR2 is YYNGEE. The V segment lost 4 bases and the J segment 4 bases; nucleotides outside the gene matches: 4. This CDR3 has 14 residues.

V is TRBV18 and J is TRBJ1-5; possible D gene TRBD1, 6 bases. CDR3 length: 13 amino acids. Germline CDR1 is KGHSH and CDR2 is LQKENI. V lost 3 bases and J lost 6, with 9 bases in between. The CDR3 DNA is TGTGCCAGCTCACCGGGGGCGGGTCAGCCCCAGCATTTT. The encoded protein is CASSPGAGQPQHF.

This clone was counted only a few times. Other nucleotide sequences in the sample specify the same CDR3. The chain links TRBV19 to TRBJ2-7, with D possibly TRBD1 on 6 matching bases. The CDR3 sequence is 14 residues long. Germline loops: CDR1 LNHDA, CDR2 SQIVND (reference sequence). V was pared by 4 bases and J by 1 base, with 11 bases between. In DNA form, the CDR3 reads TGTGCCAGTAGTAACAGGGATGGGTCCTACGAGCAGTACTTC. It translates to CASSNRDGSYEQYF.

The V gene is TRBV23-1, the J gene TRBJ1-1, with D uncertain. TRBV23-1 is assigned to the ORF class and has an uncertain function. V was clipped by 2 bases and J by 6 bases, with 16 bases between them. This CDR3 has 15 residues. DNA for the CDR3: TGCGCCAGCAGTCAAATAAGGGCAGGAAAGGCTGAAGCTTTCTTT. Its protein product is CASSQIRAGKAEAFF.

The CDR3 reads CAWSGSRTGVFSGANVLTF. The CDR3 DNA reads as TGTGCCTGGAGTGGGTCTAGGACAGGGGTTTTCTCTGGGGCCAACGTCCTGACTTTC. This chain connects TRBV30 to TRBJ2-6, with 9 bases identical to TRBD1. CDR1 and CDR2 from the germline V gene are GTSNPN and SVGIG (reference sequence). This CDR3 comprises 19 residues. The ends lost 1 base at V and 0 bases at J; junction bases unmatched: 10.

This clone was counted only a few times. The chain uses TRBV27 and TRBJ1-6; no clear D gene. From germline, CDR1 is MNHEY and CDR2 SMNVEV (reference sequence). This CDR3 has 16 amino acids. The V end lost 3 bases, the J end lost 4 bases, and 13 bases lay between the germline ends. CDR3 nucleotide sequence: TGTGCCAGCAGTTTTCAGTCCCCCTTGTATAATTCACCCCTCCACTTT. It specifies CASSFQSPLYNSPLHF.

The V call is TRBV30, the J call TRBJ1-1, with D uncertain. The CDR3 consists of 13 residues. Trimming left V 1 base short and J 5 bases short, with 11 bases between. Germline CDR1 is GTSNPN and CDR2 is SVGIG (reference sequence). CDR3 DNA sequence: TGTGCCTGGAGTGCGATACGTGGGACTGAAGCTTTCTTT. It specifies CAWSAIRGTEAFF.